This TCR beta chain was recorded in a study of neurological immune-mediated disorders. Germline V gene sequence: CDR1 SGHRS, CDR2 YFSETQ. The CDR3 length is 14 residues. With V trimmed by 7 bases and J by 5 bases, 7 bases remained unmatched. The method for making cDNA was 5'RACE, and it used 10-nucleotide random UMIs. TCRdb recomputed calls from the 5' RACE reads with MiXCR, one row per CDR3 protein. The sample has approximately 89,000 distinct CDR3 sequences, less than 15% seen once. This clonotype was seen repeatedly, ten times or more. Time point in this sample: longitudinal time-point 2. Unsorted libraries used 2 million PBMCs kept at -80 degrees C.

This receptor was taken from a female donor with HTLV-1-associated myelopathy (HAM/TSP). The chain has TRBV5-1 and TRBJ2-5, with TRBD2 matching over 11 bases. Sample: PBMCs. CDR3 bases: TGCGCCAGCCGAGATAGCGGGGGGGCGGAGACCCAGTACTTC. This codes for CASRDSGGAETQYF.